These T cell receptor beta chains were read from a single sample in a study of monozygotic twins with inflammatory bowel disease. With the 5' RACE reads reprocessed, TCRdb shows one record per CDR3 protein and no DNA. The sample data list hundreds of thousands of distinct CDR3 sequences. The specimen sequenced was blood. Source of these receptors: a human donor with ulcerative colitis or Crohn's disease, or a healthy co-twin of an affected twin (not recorded which). CDR3s include the opening cysteine and the closing phenylalanine or tryptophan. Each record gives: V gene, J gene, CDR3 protein.

TRBV7-8	TRBJ2-7	CASSASASSYEQYF
TRBV7-2	TRBJ2-5	CASSFDGSVGTQYF
TRBV12-3/TRBV12-4	TRBJ1-1	CASMQQDINTEAFF
TRBV5-1	TRBJ2-1	CASSLGGIGPYNEQFF
TRBV4-1	TRBJ2-7	CASSVQGTYEQYF
TRBV6-1	TRBJ2-3	CASSPRGGAGVTDTQYF
TRBV20-1	TRBJ2-3	CSARDLAGPNTDTQYF
TRBV5-1	TRBJ2-7	CASSEGTSGGSYEQYF
TRBV5-1	TRBJ2-1	CASSSDVTNEQFF
TRBV6-1	TRBJ1-3	CASSQGLNSGNTIYF
TRBV7-6	TRBJ2-1	CASSSPSGTSGTRYNEQFF
TRBV5-1	TRBJ2-5	CASSSERKDQETQYF
TRBV27	TRBJ1-1	CASSSTPTKGTEAFF
TRBV27	TRBJ2-5	CASSSLTDNQETQYF
TRBV20-1	TRBJ2-5	CSAKGGSQETQYF
TRBV7-2	TRBJ1-1	CASSLRTGTNTEAFF
TRBV11-2	TRBJ2-1	CASSLRSAGTYNEQFF
TRBV29-1	TRBJ1-1	CSAGQGLNTEAFF
TRBV6-2/TRBV6-3	TRBJ2-3	CASTPDPRDRGSPGKVTQYF
TRBV20-1	TRBJ2-7	CSVIAGAGYEQYF
TRBV3-1	TRBJ2-7	CASSHQAGTGSYEQYF
TRBV20-1	TRBJ2-3	CSARYPRVQGFPDTQYF
TRBV6-5	TRBJ2-7	CASRTGMSYEQYF